This T cell receptor beta chain was recorded in a study of T cell changes during pregnancy in multiple sclerosis. Sequencing was performed with immunoSEQ multiplex PCR; in TCRdb, only in-frame clones are kept and a portion is missing. Among more than 10,000 clones listed, approximately 88% were seen once. The CDR3 extends over 15 amino acids. The V gene end was trimmed by 1 base and the J gene end by 8 bases; junction bases not matched to a gene: 3. In germline, CDR1 is LNHDA, CDR2 SQIVND (reference sequence). The specimen comprised CD8+ T cells from peripheral blood mononuclear cells, sampled in the second trimester of pregnancy. V gene TRBV19 combines with J gene TRBJ2-1; 12 bases are a match to TRBD2. The source is a female donor in good health, enrolled as a control in a pregnancy study. The CDR3 loop is CASSIGTSGIYEQFF. CDR3 nucleotides: TGTGCCAGTAGTATAGGGACTAGCGGGATTTATGAGCAGTTCTTC.